This TCR beta chain was profiled in a study of blood T cells in healthy people across ages. The CDR3 has 16 amino acids. Trimming cost V 0 bases and J 5 bases, with 14 bases left between them. The germline gives CDR1 SGHAT, CDR2 FQNNGV. This clonotype was seen a few times. Next came a second PCR, run for about 6 to 11 cycles, which used a sample-barcoded 5' primer along with a J-beta primer mix. Every cDNA was tagged by a template-switch adaptor with 12 random nucleotides. TCRdb ran MiXCR on the 5' RACE reads and lists one entry per CDR3 protein. The data hold about 1.7 million distinct CDR3 sequences, with approximately 28% observed a single time.

The sequence came from a woman in her 30s in good health. V is TRBV11-2 and J is TRBJ2-4; tentative D call: TRBD1 (5 bases). The specimen was blood. In DNA form, the CDR3 reads TGTGCCAGCAGCTTAGATCGTCCCAGGGATGAAAACATTCAGTACTTC. Amino acids: CASSLDRPRDENIQYF.